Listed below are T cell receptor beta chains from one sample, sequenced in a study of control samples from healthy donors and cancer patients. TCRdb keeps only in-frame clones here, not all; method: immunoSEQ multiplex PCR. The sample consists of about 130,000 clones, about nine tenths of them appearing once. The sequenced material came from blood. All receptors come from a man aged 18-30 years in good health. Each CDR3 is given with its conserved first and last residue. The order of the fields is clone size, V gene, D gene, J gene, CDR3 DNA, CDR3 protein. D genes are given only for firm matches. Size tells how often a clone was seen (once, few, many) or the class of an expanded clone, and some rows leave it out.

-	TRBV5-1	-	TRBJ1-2	TGCGCCAGCAGCTTGATCCCCACAGATAACTATGGCTACACCTTC	CASSLIPTDNYGYTF
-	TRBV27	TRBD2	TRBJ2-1	TGTGCCAGCAGTCCCAGCCTGGCGGGGGGGATGGAGCAGTTCTTC	CASSPSLAGGMEQFF
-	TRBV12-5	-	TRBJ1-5	TGTGCTAGTGGTTTTCAGGGTAAACCCCAGCATTTT	CASGFQGKPQHF
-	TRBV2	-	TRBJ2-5	TGTGCCAGCAGTGAAGCGCTTCGGGGTGGCTTCCAAGAGACCCAGTACTTC	CASSEALRGGFQETQYF
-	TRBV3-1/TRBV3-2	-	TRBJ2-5	TGTGCCAGCAGCCTGGGAGGGGGCGCAGAGTACTTC	CASSLGGGAEYF
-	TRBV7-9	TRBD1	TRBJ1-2	TGTGCCAGTGGACAGGGCAGTATCTATGGCTACACCTTC	CASGQGSIYGYTF
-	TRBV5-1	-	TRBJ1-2	TGCGCCAGCAGCGGAGGGACCGCCCTTTATGGCTACACCTTC	CASSGGTALYGYTF
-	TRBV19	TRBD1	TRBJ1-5	TGTGCCAGTAGTGTTACAGGGGGCTATCAGCCCCAGCATTTT	CASSVTGGYQPQHF
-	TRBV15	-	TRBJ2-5	TGTGCCACCAGCAGAGGGGGTGAAGAGACCCAGTACTTC	CATSRGGEETQYF
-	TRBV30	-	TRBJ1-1	TGTGCCTGGAGTTCGGGTAGGGGCACTGAAGCTTTCTTT	CAWSSGRGTEAFF
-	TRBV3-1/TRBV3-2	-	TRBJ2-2	TGTGCCAGCAGGCAAGGAGGAGGGAACACCGGGGAGCTGTTTTTT	CASRQGGGNTGELFF
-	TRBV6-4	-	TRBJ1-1	TGTGCCAGCAGTGACTCCCCGGGGGGGAGGGCTTTCTTT	CASSDSPGGRAFF
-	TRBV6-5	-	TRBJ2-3	TGTGCCAGCAGTCGGGACACACGAGAAGATACGCAGTATTTT	CASSRDTREDTQYF
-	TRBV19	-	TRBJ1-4	TGTGCCAGTAGAACAGGGTTTACTAATGAAAAACTGTTTTTT	CASRTGFTNEKLFF
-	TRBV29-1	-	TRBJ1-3	TGCAGCGTTGAGTCAGGGGGAAACACCATATATTTT	CSVESGGNTIYF
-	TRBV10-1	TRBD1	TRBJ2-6	TGCGCCAGCAGCCGGGACAGGTCCCTTTCTGGGGCCAACGTCCTGACTTTC	CASSRDRSLSGANVLTF
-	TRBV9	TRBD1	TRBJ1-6	TGTGCCAGCAGCGTTGGACAGGGGGCGAATTCACCCCTCCACTTT	CASSVGQGANSPLHF
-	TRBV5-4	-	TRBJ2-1	TGTGCCAGCAGCTTGGCCTCTTGGGCGAATGAGCAGTTCTTC	CASSLASWANEQFF
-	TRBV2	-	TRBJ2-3	TGTGCCAGCAGTGTGCTCGATACGCAGTATTTT	CASSVLDTQYF
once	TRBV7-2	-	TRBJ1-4	TGTGCCAGCAGCCCTGCCGGGGGGGCTAATGAAAAACTGTTTTTT	CASSPAGGANEKLFF
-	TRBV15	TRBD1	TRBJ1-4	TGTGCCACCAGCCTAGGACAGGGAGGGAATGAAAAACTGTTTTTT	CATSLGQGGNEKLFF
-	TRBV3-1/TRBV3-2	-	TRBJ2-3	TGTGCCAGCAGCCAAGGCAACCCTCCCACAGATACGCAGTATTTT	CASSQGNPPTDTQYF
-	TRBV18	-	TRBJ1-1	TGTGCCAGCTCACCAGGGGTCCCTGAAGCTTTCTTT	CASSPGVPEAFF
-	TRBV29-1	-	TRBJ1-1	TGCAGCGTGATATTACAGATTAACACTGAAGCTTTCTTT	CSVILQINTEAFF
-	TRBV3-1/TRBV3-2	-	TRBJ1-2	TGTGCCAGCAGCCAAGATCAGCTGTTAGACTATGGCTACACCTTC	CASSQDQLLDYGYTF
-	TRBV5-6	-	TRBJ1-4	TGTGCCAGCAGCTTAACAGGACCGAATGAAAAACTGTTTTTT	CASSLTGPNEKLFF
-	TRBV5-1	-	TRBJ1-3	TGCGCCAGCAGCTTGGAGGGGTCTGGAAACACCATATATTTT	CASSLEGSGNTIYF
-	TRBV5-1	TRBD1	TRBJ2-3	TGCGCCAGCAGCCCGGGACAGGCCAGTGATACGCAGTATTTT	CASSPGQASDTQYF
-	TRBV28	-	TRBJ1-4	TGTGCCAGCAGCCTTAGCACGGCAGGGACTAATGAAAAACTGTTTTTT	CASSLSTAGTNEKLFF
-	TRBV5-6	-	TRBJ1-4	TGTGCCAGCAGCTTGGGACCCGGGACATTAAGAGAAAAACTGTTTTTT	CASSLGPGTLREKLFF
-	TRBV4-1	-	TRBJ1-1	TGCGCCAGCAGCCACTTATACTTTGGGCTCACTGAAGCTTTCTTT	CASSHLYFGLTEAFF
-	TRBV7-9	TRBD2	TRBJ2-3	TGTGCCAGCAGCCCCGGACTAGCGGGGGGGCTTAGCACAGATACGCAGTATTTT	CASSPGLAGGLSTDTQYF
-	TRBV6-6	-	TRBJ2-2	TGTGCCAGCAGTTACTCTCAGGGGCCCACCGGGGAGCTGTTTTTT	CASSYSQGPTGELFF
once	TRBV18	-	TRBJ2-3	TGTGCCAGCTCCCCAACCCCCTCCTCCGCAGATACGCAGTATTTT	CASSPTPSSADTQYF
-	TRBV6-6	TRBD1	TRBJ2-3	TGTGCCAGCAGTGTGAATGGACAGGGGTTCACAGATACGCAGTATTTT	CASSVNGQGFTDTQYF
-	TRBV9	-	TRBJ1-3	TGTGCCAGCAGCGGGCGTGGGGGCTCTGGAAACACCATATATTTT	CASSGRGGSGNTIYF
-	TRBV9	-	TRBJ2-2	TGTGCCAGCAGCGTATTTTCAGCAGGGACCGGGGAGCTGTTTTTT	CASSVFSAGTGELFF
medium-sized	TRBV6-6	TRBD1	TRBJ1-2	TGTGCCAGCAGTTCGGTCGCCAAGGACAGGGATGGCTACACCTTC	CASSSVAKDRDGYTF
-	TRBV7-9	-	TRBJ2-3	TGTGCCAGCAAGTCCCTCGGGACATCTAACACAGATACGCAGTATTTT	CASKSLGTSNTDTQYF
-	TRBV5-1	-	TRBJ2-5	TGCGCCAGCAGCTTGCAGGGGCGCAGGGAAGAGACCCAGTACTTC	CASSLQGRREETQYF
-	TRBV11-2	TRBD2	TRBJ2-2	TGTGCCAGCAGCTTAGTATTGCGGGGGAGCTTCACCGGGGAGCTGTTTTTT	CASSLVLRGSFTGELFF
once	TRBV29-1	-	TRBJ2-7	TGCAGCGTAGGGGACCGAGACTCCTACGAGCAGTACTTC	CSVGDRDSYEQYF
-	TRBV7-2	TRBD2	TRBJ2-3	TGTGCCAGCAGCTTAGGGGGACTAGCTGGCACAGATACGCAGTATTTT	CASSLGGLAGTDTQYF
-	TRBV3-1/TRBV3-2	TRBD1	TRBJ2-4	TGTGCCAGCTCCCTTGAGGGGGCGGTCAAAAACATTCAGTACTTC	CASSLEGAVKNIQYF
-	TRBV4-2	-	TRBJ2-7	TGTGCCAGCAGCCAAGTCGGGGCGTATTACGAGCAGTACTTC	CASSQVGAYYEQYF